Below, 9 T cell receptor beta chains from the same sample are listed, as sequenced in a study of T cells after posttransplantation cyclophosphamide. Profiling relied on immunoSEQ multiplex PCR, and the TCRdb table lists in-frame clones only, not all of them. The sample has tens of thousands of clones, none seen only once. The specimen was PBMCs. The receptors were gathered from a man between 50 and 59 years old in good health, CMV-negative, and a related stem cell transplant donor.

The chain links TRBV7-8 to TRBJ2-3; TRBD1 matches at 8 bases. J was trimmed by 0 bases and V by 8 bases; bases with no gene match: 7. CDR1 is SGHVS and CDR2 is FQNEAQ in the germline V gene. The CDR3 has 15 amino acids. DNA of the CDR3: TGTGCCAGCCAATTCCAGGGGGCTAGCACAGATACGCAGTATTTT. Translation gives CASQFQGASTDTQYF.

The sample holds many counts of this clone. The V call is TRBV10-3, the J call TRBJ1-5, with TRBD1 as a possible D gene (5 bases). This CDR3 is built from 13 residues. The germline V gene has CDR1 ENHRY and CDR2 SYGVKD. Trimming left V 6 bases short and J 6 bases short, with 12 bases between. CDR3: CAIRAGLGQPQHF. CDR3 sequence (DNA): TGTGCCATCAGGGCAGGGCTTGGTCAGCCCCAGCATTTT.

This clone showed up many times. In nucleotides, the CDR3 is TGTGCCAGCAGTGGGTGGGAGAACTCCTACAATGAGCAGTTCTTC. This codes for CASSGWENSYNEQFF. The chain recombines TRBV25-1 with TRBJ2-1; D is possibly TRBD2 (5 bases). V lost 4 bases and J lost 0, with 10 bases in between. The CDR3 length is 15 residues. CDR1 is MGHDK and CDR2 is SYGVNS in the germline V gene.

At least ten counts were recorded for this clone. The chain is built from TRBV4-1 and TRBJ2-7; 7 positions agree with TRBD2. CDR3 length: 18 residues. Unmatched junction bases numbered 14, after V lost 1 base and J lost 2 bases. Germline V gene lookup returns CDR1 MGHRA and CDR2 YSYEKL. CDR3 sequence reads: CASSQAGTLRGSPYEQYF. DNA of the CDR3: TGCGCCAGCAGCCAAGCCGGTACCCTGCGGGGGTCCCCCTACGAGCAGTACTTC.

This clone was seen at least ten times. This rearrangement joins TRBV25-1 to TRBJ1-6, with D hard to call. V was clipped by 0 bases and J by 9 bases, with 15 bases between them. Germline V lookup: CDR1 MGHDK, CDR2 SYGVNS. CDR3 length: 16 amino acids. The CDR3 DNA sequence: TGTGCCAGCAGTGAATATATAGGAGGAGATAGTTCACCCCTCCACTTT. Translating it yields CASSEYIGGDSSPLHF. The variable domain in full, with the rest retrieved from reference TRBV25-1 and TRBJ1-6, is EADIYQTPRYLVIGTGKKITLECSQTMGHDKMYWYQQDPGMELHLIHYSYGVNSTEKGDLSSESTVSRIRTEHFPLTLESARPSHTSQYLCASSEYIGGDSSPLHFGNGTRLTVT.

This clone was detected many times. The rearrangement joins TRBV14 to TRBJ2-3, with 8 bases fitting TRBD2. V dropped 4 bases and J dropped 4; count of bases not matched to a gene: 7. CDR1 and CDR2 (germline): SGHDN, FVKESK. CDR3 length: 15 amino acids. The CDR3 loop is CASSRGGRYADTQYF. For the CDR3, the DNA is TGTGCCAGCAGCCGGGGCGGGAGGTACGCAGATACGCAGTATTTT.

The table lists this clone with many counts. The V and J genes are TRBV19 and TRBJ1-1; D may be TRBD1 (6 bases). The CDR3 covers 14 residues. Germline loops: CDR1 LNHDA, CDR2 SQIVND (reference sequence). The V end was cut by 7 bases, the J end by 4 bases, with 16 bases between. The CDR3 nucleotides read TGTGCCAGTAAAGTGGGGGCGGTTGCCACTGAAGCTTTCTTT. Amino acids: CASKVGAVATEAFF.

This clone has at least ten counts. The J gene is TRBJ1-2, the V gene TRBV2, with 8 bases matching TRBD1. The germline V gene has CDR1 SNHLY and CDR2 FYNNEI. The ends lost 0 bases at V and 6 bases at J; junction bases unmatched: 12. This CDR3 region has 17 residues. This CDR3 reads CASSEASLQGGLNGYTF. CDR3 in DNA: TGTGCCAGCAGTGAAGCGTCCTTACAGGGGGGTCTAAATGGCTACACCTTC.

This clone appeared many times. This chain uses TRBV5-1 with TRBJ2-3; 13 nucleotides match TRBD2. V lost 4 bases to trimming and J lost 1 base; unmatched junction nucleotides: 9. This CDR3 region has 18 residues. CDR1 is SGHRS, CDR2 YFSETQ, per germline. The CDR3 DNA reads TGCGCCAGCAGCAGGGGACTAGCGGGGATTAGCCGCACAGATACGCAGTATTTT. The encoded protein is CASSRGLAGISRTDTQYF.